This TCR beta chain originates from a study of T cell repertoires in cytomegalovirus infection. The overall study: Public TCR beta signatures indicated both CMV infection and matching HLA type.

TCRdb ran MiXCR on the reads and lists one entry per CDR3 protein. The sample contains roughly 100,000 distinct CDR3 sequences, approximately 15% of which appear only once. Germline V gene data show CDR1 as SEHNR and CDR2 as FQNEAQ (reference sequence). V was pared by 5 bases and J by 0 bases, with 9 bases between. CDR3 length equals 14 residues. This clonotype showed up many times. Its antigen remains unidentified. Study-level findings and limits: Summed frequency of public TCR beta families distinguished CMV carriers with the relevant HLA.

The source material was PBMCs. This receptor was obtained from a human donor in good health (CMV status not recorded). Some clones in this sample may be carry-over from other donors' samples. The chain couples TRBV7-9 to TRBJ2-3; a weak D match, TRBD2 (6 bases). CDR3 DNA sequence: TGTGCCAGCAGCGAACGGGGGAGCACAGATACGCAGTATTTT. It yields the protein CASSERGSTDTQYF.